This T cell receptor (beta chain) was captured in a study of molecular identifiers for immune sequencing clone quantification (dated by TCRdb to the late 2010s). For context, the study as a whole: For a replicate experiment, RNA from around 20,000 or 100,000 naive CD8 T cells was divided into five aliquots, of which four were sequenced. This methods study benchmarked molecular-identifier clustering-based TCR repertoire sequencing (MIDCIRS) and TCR RNA copy counting, using CD8 T cells to do so.

V lost 6 bases and J lost 1 base; the stretch between them is 12 bases long. CDR1 and CDR2, looked up from the germline V gene, are SGHNT and YENEEA. The CDR3 starts with the cysteine, ends with the phenylalanine, and has 14 residues. The read is trimmed to its CDR3 DNA, 42 bases read in frame from base 1. The investigation overall reported the following: Modeling estimated 2.5 to 3.5 recovered TCR RNA copies per cell, compared with approximately 9.5 by digital PCR, which implies 25% to 30% capture efficiency. In CMV-specific effector cells, clones with more than 20 RNA copies accounted for over 97% of molecules, whereas in naive cells such clones accounted for under 1%. The sizes of highly expanded clones could end up underestimated when identical TCR molecules share a barcode. When barcode sub-clustering was not used, chimeric consensus sequences inflated TCR diversity, with chimeras reaching as high as 47%. The naive libraries included spiked-in Jurkat TCR RNA (roughly eleven copies' worth), and this Jurkat TCR RNA is not part of the donor repertoire. Spiked-in Jurkat TCR RNA equivalent to a single cell was reported to be detectable even among one million naive CD8 T cells.

The library came from PCR. Sequencing instrument: Illumina HiSeq 4000. Bulk TCR libraries were made following a previously described method, with the TCR primers given in Table S5. Purification of total RNA was performed with the Qiagen AllPrep DNA/RNA kit. Reads from multiple sequencing runs of the same library were pooled before analysis. Turning to the authors' computational methods: Reads were retained only if their TCR constant sequence matched exactly, and those retained reads were trimmed to 150 nt and grouped according to their 12-nt molecular barcodes. Reads inside each barcode group were sub-clustered using a 15% Levenshtein threshold, and a quality-weighted consensus sequence was constructed for each RNA molecule. Non-functional sequences were excluded, and lower-count sequences lying one edit away from another sequence were also excluded. Barcode sub-clusters with fewer than 20% of the maximum read count were removed, based on fitting two negative binomial distributions. TCRdb reran the public reads through fastp at Q25 and MiXCR, keeping productive beta chains. Every CDR3 protein is listed once, alongside the most common genes and DNA of its rows. These V and J calls originate from TCRdb's pipeline instead of the authors' own analysis. In this sample the table shows 350,000 or so distinct CDR3 sequences, about a fifth of which occur a single time. Of the sample, 0.81% falls within the top ten clones.

Libraries of naive CD8 T cells were built from around 20,000 to 990,000 sorted cells, with 10%, 30% or 50% of the purified RNA used. Naive CD8 T cells were FACS-sorted as CD8+CD4-CCR7+CD45RA+ on a BD FACSAria II into RLT Plus buffer. To test detection sensitivity, Jurkat RNA equal to fewer than 13 TCR copies was added to samples of roughly 18,000-1,100,000 naive CD8 T cells. CD8 T cells were enriched using RosetteSep CD8+ T Cell Enrichment Cocktail and Ficoll-Paque, and the enriched cells then underwent ACK red cell lysis. About this clonotype: Its recognized antigen is unknown. No qualities accompany the bases; no much larger clone lies one base away.

The specimen sequenced was naive CD8+ T cells from blood, with Jurkat cell RNA spiked in. The cell subset or site label corresponds to: FACS-sorted CD8+CD4-CCR7+CD45RA+ naive T cells. This sequence uses TRBV11-3 and TRBJ2-5; the D region is possibly TRBD1 or TRBD2, each matching across 5 bases. The TCR comes from a human donor in good health. Some libraries in this study had Jurkat cell RNA spiked in. DNA sequence: TGTGCCAGCAGTGGGGACGGACCCCAAGAGACCCAGTACTTC. Its protein reads: CASSGDGPQETQYF.